This T cell receptor (beta chain) was retrieved from a study of Ad26.COV2.S vaccination and SARS-CoV-2 variants. Treatment described: 15 to 20 received Ad26.COV2.S at low or high dose, single or two shots; roughly five received placebo; per-sample allocation not given. Sample collection was performed on day 63 after the first vaccine or placebo injection. Generated by immunoSEQ multiplex PCR, the TCRdb table keeps only in-frame clones and is missing some. The sample lists around 350,000 clones, about 88% occurring once. This clonotype was obtained from a person between 18 and 65 years old who received the Ad26.COV2.S COVID-19 vaccine or a placebo. Source: peripheral blood, taken in a trial of Ad26.COV2.S vaccine versus placebo.

This CDR3 is CASSLGRAGNTGELFF. The DNA for the CDR3 is TGTGCCAGCAGCTTAGGTCGGGCGGGGAACACCGGGGAGCTGTTTTTT. The J gene is TRBJ2-2, the V gene TRBV7-9; TRBD2 might be the D (5 bases). The germline V and J ends were trimmed by 1 base and 1 base, with 10 bases remaining between them. CDR1 SEHNR and CDR2 FQNEAQ come from the germline V gene (reference sequence). The CDR3 covers 16 residues.